The next 27 T cell receptor beta chains were all read from a single sample in a study of cytomegalovirus exposure and HLA in healthy donors (dated by TCRdb to the late 2010s). Libraries were prepared through the immunoSEQ multiplex PCR assay. The multiplex PCR relied on a mix of 60 forward primers for TCR Vbeta segments and 13 reverse primers for TCR Jbeta segments. TCRdb stores this immuneACCESS table with in-frame sequences only. Part of the clones is absent; in the studies checked, under half of the shortfall reflects unresolved V genes, and no reason is known for the rest. The sample profile shows about 190,000 clones; about four fifths of them were found once. The biggest ten clones account for over 4% of the sample. Sample: PBMCs. These receptors came from a man aged 25-40 years in good health and CMV-seropositive.

The sample holds a few counts of this clone. The rearrangement uses TRBV5-6 and TRBJ2-1; 8 nucleotides agree with TRBD2. CDR3 length: 16 residues. V was clipped by 1 base and J by 6 bases; unmatched bases: 9. CDR1 is SGHDT, CDR2 YYEEEE, per germline. The DNA for the CDR3 is TGTGCCAGCAGCTTGATAGGGACTAGTTTATCCAATGAGCAGTTCTTC. As protein: CASSLIGTSLSNEQFF.

This clone was detected a few times. V is TRBV30 and J is TRBJ2-7; TRBD1 is a possible D gene (5 bases). V lost 4 bases and J lost 6, with 19 bases in between. In germline, CDR1 is GTSNPN, CDR2 SVGIG (reference sequence). The CDR3 is made up of 14 amino acids. In DNA, the CDR3 is TGTGCCTGGACCCCCGGGTCACAGGTGGCCGAGCAGTACTTC. It encodes CAWTPGSQVAEQYF.

This clone came up a few times. The genes are TRBV4-3 and TRBJ2-3; 7 bases fit TRBD2. V trimming: 0 bases; J trimming: 4 bases; junction bases outside the gene matches: 7. Germline CDR1 reads LGHNA; CDR2 reads YSLEER. This CDR3 comprises 16 residues. The CDR3 DNA reads as TGCGCCAGCAGCCAAGACTTAGCGGCGGGGGCAGATACGCAGTATTTT. It encodes CASSQDLAAGADTQYF.

The V and J genes are TRBV7-6 and TRBJ1-4; D may be TRBD1 (5 bases). V was clipped by 1 base and J by 13 bases, with 10 bases between them. The CDR3 sequence is 12 residues long. CDR1 is SGHVS, CDR2 FNYEAQ, per germline. CDR3 protein: CASSLGGRRLFF. For the CDR3, the DNA is TGTGCCAGCAGCTTAGGGGGGAGGCGACTGTTTTTT. Supplemented by reference TRBV7-6 and TRBJ1-4, the full variable domain reads GAGVSQSPRYKVTKRGQDVALRCDPISGHVSLYWYRQALGQGPEFLTYFNYEAQQDKSGLPNDRFSAERPEGSISTLTIQRTEQRDSAMYRCASSLGGRRLFFGSGTQLSVL.

V and J are TRBV4-1 and TRBJ2-7; D is possibly TRBD2 (6 bases). The CDR3 spans 16 residues. CDR1 and CDR2 from the germline V gene are MGHRA and YSYEKL. V gave up 0 bases and J gave up 6 bases, with 18 bases separating them. CDR3 region: CASSQDPTGANTEQYF. As DNA, the CDR3 is TGCGCCAGCAGCCAAGATCCTACGGGAGCTAACACCGAGCAGTACTTC.

This clone was counted between two and nine times. The chain links TRBV5-1 to TRBJ2-7; 7 bases fit TRBD1. Germline CDR1 is SGHRS and CDR2 is YFSETQ. The V gene end was trimmed by 0 bases and the J gene end by 3 bases; junction bases not matched to a gene: 12. There are 17 residues in the CDR3. CDR3 in amino acids: CASSLGRGSIGDYEQYF. CDR3 nucleotides: TGCGCCAGCAGCTTGGGCAGGGGGTCTATTGGGGACTACGAGCAGTACTTC.

The chain has TRBV29-1 and TRBJ1-1; D is undetermined. This CDR3 is built from 12 residues. CDR1 is SQVTM, CDR2 ANQGSEA, per germline. V was pared by 3 bases and J by 5 bases, with 10 bases between. CDR3 DNA sequence: TGCAGCGTTGATGAGGGAAGGACTGAAGCTTTCTTT. Amino acids: CSVDEGRTEAFF.

Only a few counts were recorded for this clone. The chain couples TRBV6-6 to TRBJ1-5; no clear D. V was clipped by 0 bases and J by 6 bases, with 9 bases between them. This CDR3 has 14 amino acids. Germline loops: CDR1 MNHNY, CDR2 SVGAGI (reference sequence). The CDR3 DNA is TGTGCCAGCAGTTACTCCTCCCTATCTCAGCCCCAGCATTTT. Encoded protein: CASSYSSLSQPQHF.

The chain uses TRBV7-2 and TRBJ2-7; 7 bases agree with TRBD1. V shed 5 bases, J shed 7 bases, and the junction held 11 bases outside the gene matches. CDR1 is SGHTA and CDR2 is FQGNSA in the germline V gene. CDR3 length equals 14 residues. The CDR3: CASSPGGHSEEQYF. The DNA for the CDR3 is TGTGCCAGCAGCCCAGGGGGTCACTCCGAGGAGCAGTACTTC. The full variable domain, its missing parts supplied by reference TRBV7-2 and TRBJ2-7, is GAGVSQSPSNKVTEKGKDVELRCDPISGHTALYWYRQSLGQGLEFLIYFQGNSAPDKSGLPSDRFSAERTGGSVSTLTIQRTQQEDSAVYLCASSPGGHSEEQYFGPGTRLTVT.

The chain has TRBV18 and TRBJ2-1, with D possibly TRBD1 on 5 matching bases. This CDR3 region has 14 residues. The germline V gene encodes CDR1 KGHSH and CDR2 LQKENI. With 1 base removed from V and 5 bases from J, the gap between germline ends came to 9 bases. The CDR3 here is CASSPRGSHNEQFF. Here the CDR3 DNA reads TGTGCCAGCTCACCACGGGGCAGCCACAATGAGCAGTTCTTC.

The V call is TRBV13, the J call TRBJ1-1; 7 bases are a match to TRBD1. V trimming: 6 bases; J trimming: 1 base; junction bases outside the gene matches: 11. The CDR3 is 16 amino acids. Germline V gives CDR1 PRHDT, CDR2 FYEKMQ (reference sequence). The DNA for the CDR3 is TGTGCCAGCAGACGCCTTCGGGGACAGAAGAACACTGAAGCTTTCTTT. It translates to CASRRLRGQKNTEAFF.

The genes are TRBV21-1 and TRBJ2-4; TRBD2 was called by the table and not checked on the DNA. TRBV21-1 is an annotated pseudogene. The CDR3 is 16 residues long. The CDR3 here is CASSKRPSGTKNIQYF. CDR3 nucleotides: TGTGCCAGCAGCAAAAGACCTAGCGGAACCAAAAACATTCAGTACTTC.

The V and J genes are TRBV27 and TRBJ2-5; 14 nucleotides agree with TRBD2. The V and J ends lost 5 bases and 7 bases, in that order; junction bases with no gene match: 15. Germline loops: CDR1 MNHEY, CDR2 SMNVEV (reference sequence). The CDR3 consists of 18 residues. As DNA, the CDR3 is TGTGCCAGCAGTCTCGGGACTAGCGGGAGTAAGCCCCTTGGGACCCAGTACTTC. Translating gives CASSLGTSGSKPLGTQYF.

The chain carries TRBV7-2 and TRBJ2-7, with 8 bases lining up with TRBD1. Per germline, CDR1 SGHTA and CDR2 FQGNSA. This CDR3 contains 14 residues. V lost 5 bases and J lost 3; bases outside the gene matches: 6. The CDR3 loop reads CASSRGQGIYEQYF. In DNA form, the CDR3 reads TGTGCCAGCAGCCGCGGACAGGGAATCTACGAGCAGTACTTC.

A few counts support this clone. The chain uses TRBV7-3 and TRBJ1-6; TRBD1 agrees at 7 bases. Germline values: CDR1 SGHTA, CDR2 FQGTGA. V lost 5 bases, J lost 14 bases, and 21 bases stayed unmatched. This CDR3 region has 17 residues. DNA for the CDR3: TGTGCCAGCAGCCTCACTCGACAGGGAACGCGGGGGGGATCCCTCCACTTT. Protein sequence: CASSLTRQGTRGGSLHF.

This chain uses TRBV6-5 with TRBJ2-7, with a weak D call TRBD1 (5 bases). The germline V gene has CDR1 MNHEY and CDR2 SVGAGI. With 6 bases removed from V and 4 bases from J, the gap between germline ends came to 10 bases. The CDR3 has 12 residues. The CDR3 DNA reads TGTGCCAGCAGCTCAGACAGTTACGAGCAGTACTTC. Residues: CASSSDSYEQYF.

The V and J genes are TRBV5-6 and TRBJ2-5; TRBD2 might be the D (5 bases). Trimming pared 7 bases from V and 5 bases from J, leaving 24 bases between. This CDR3 spans 16 amino acids. CDR1 and CDR2 (germline): SGHDT, YYEEEE. The CDR3 nucleotides are TGTGCCAGCCGACCCCGGGCCGGGAAGCGTGGGGAGACCCAGTACTTC. It translates to CASRPRAGKRGETQYF.

This clone came up a few times. The chain links TRBV28 to TRBJ1-3, with 8 bases fitting TRBD1. This CDR3 has 15 amino acids. The V gene end was trimmed by 6 bases and the J gene end by 1 base; junction bases not matched to a gene: 5. Germline V gene sequence: CDR1 MDHEN, CDR2 SYDVKM. The CDR3, as DNA: TGTGCCAGCAGACTGGACAGGGAATCTGGAAACACCATATATTTT. This codes for CASRLDRESGNTIYF. Full variable domain (remainder filled in from reference TRBV28 and TRBJ1-3): DVKVTQSSRYLVKRTGEKVFLECVQDMDHENMFWYRQDPGLGLRLIYFSYDVKMKEKGDIPEGYSVSREKKERFSLILESASTNQTSMYLCASRLDRESGNTIYFGEGSWLTVV.

The count of this clone is one. The chain joins TRBV6-6 to TRBJ2-2; 7 positions match TRBD2. The CDR3 is 14 residues long. The germline V gene encodes CDR1 MNHNY and CDR2 SVGAGI (reference sequence). V gave up 10 bases and J gave up 4 bases; unmatched junction bases: 9. CDR3 region: CAISRDYLTGELFF. The CDR3 DNA reads as TGTGCCATAAGCCGGGACTACCTCACCGGGGAGCTGTTTTTT.

The V and J genes are TRBV5-4 and TRBJ2-5, with 13 bases lining up with TRBD2. In germline, CDR1 is SGHNT, CDR2 YYREEE (reference sequence). The CDR3 has 16 residues. J lost 2 bases, V lost 4 bases, and 5 bases had no gene match. The CDR3 DNA is TGTGCCAGCAGCCCCCGACTAGCGGGGGGTCAAGAGACCCAGTACTTC. Translating gives CASSPRLAGGQETQYF.

CDR3: CASRHRESADTEAFF. The CDR3, as DNA: TGTGCCAGCAGGCACAGGGAATCGGCGGACACTGAAGCTTTCTTT. The chain couples TRBV6-5 to TRBJ1-1; D possibly corresponds to TRBD1 (6 bases). CDR1 MNHEY and CDR2 SVGAGI come from the germline V gene. Trimming stripped 6 bases from V and 3 bases from J, with 17 bases between. The CDR3 length is 15 residues.

This chain links TRBV7-3 with TRBJ1-1; D unresolved. Trimming pared 0 bases from V and 4 bases from J, leaving 6 bases between. There are 13 residues in the CDR3. In germline, CDR1 is SGHTA, CDR2 FQGTGA. This CDR3 reads CASSLTAATEAFF. In nucleotides, the CDR3 is TGTGCCAGCAGCTTAACAGCTGCCACTGAAGCTTTCTTT.

The genes are TRBV11-2 and TRBJ2-3; a weak D match, TRBD2 (6 bases). Trimming took off 5 bases at V and 5 bases at J, with 20 bases between the two ends. The CDR3 contains 16 residues. The germline V gene encodes CDR1 SGHAT and CDR2 FQNNGV. As DNA, the CDR3 is TGTGCCAGCAGCCCCTGGGACTCCCGCTCTAGAGATACGCAGTATTTT. Translated, it gives CASSPWDSRSRDTQYF.

The V and J genes are TRBV5-1 and TRBJ1-1; D is perhaps TRBD1 (6 bases). The germline gives CDR1 SGHRS, CDR2 YFSETQ. The CDR3 covers 13 residues. Trimming stripped 5 bases from V and 4 bases from J, with 12 bases between. The CDR3 DNA sequence: TGCGCCAGCAGTTTTACAGGGAGCACTGAAGCTTTCTTT. Its protein product is CASSFTGSTEAFF.

The chain couples TRBV9 to TRBJ2-2; D is possibly TRBD1 (6 bases). Germline CDR1 and CDR2: SGDLS and YYNGEE. The ends were cut back, 3 bases at V and 6 bases at J, with 12 bases in the middle. The CDR3 has 14 residues. CDR3 amino acids: CASSAEQGSGELFF. The DNA of the CDR3 is TGTGCCAGCAGCGCCGAACAGGGATCCGGGGAGCTGTTTTTT.

The J gene is TRBJ1-1, the V gene TRBV4-3; 8 bases are a match to TRBD1. The V segment lost 3 bases and the J segment 4 bases; nucleotides outside the gene matches: 4. Germline V lookup: CDR1 LGHNA, CDR2 YSLEER. The CDR3 covers 14 residues. The CDR3 nucleotides read TGCGCCAGCAGCCATGGACAGGGAATCACTGAAGCTTTCTTT. Residues: CASSHGQGITEAFF.

This chain uses TRBV9 with TRBJ2-7, with D perhaps TRBD2 (6 bases). The ends were cut back, 3 bases at V and 6 bases at J, with 13 bases in the middle. The germline gives CDR1 SGDLS, CDR2 YYNGEE. The CDR3 loop spans 13 amino acids. DNA of the CDR3: TGTGCCAGCAGCGAGGGGCCCGGGGGCGAGCAGTACTTC. This translates into CASSEGPGGEQYF.